These 8 T cell receptor beta chains were all obtained from the same sample, sequenced in a study of blood T cells in healthy people across ages (dated by TCRdb to the mid-2010s). Libraries were constructed by 5' RACE. The run used an Illumina HiSeq 2500. A second PCR of roughly 7 to 11 cycles was performed with a sample-barcoded 5' primer and a J-beta primer mix. TCRdb trimmed public reads at Q25 via fastp, called clones via MiXCR and kept in-frame beta chains. Rows are combined by CDR3 protein, so each entry shows the most common genes and DNA. The table for this sample lists approximately 690,000 distinct CDR3 sequences; under 65% of them were counted only once. The ten largest clones take up approximately 37% of the sample. Sequenced material: blood. All receptors come from a man aged 60-69 years in good health.

The chain recombines TRBV29-1 with TRBJ2-3; the match to TRBD1 covers 10 bases. The V and J ends lost 3 bases and 3 bases, in that order; junction bases with no gene match: 6. Germline V gene sequence: CDR1 SQVTM, CDR2 ANQGSEA. This CDR3 spans 15 amino acids. DNA of the CDR3: TGCAGCGTTGAGGGACAGGGGATTGTAACAGATACGCAGTATTTT. The encoded protein is CSVEGQGIVTDTQYF.

This clonotype has more than one count but fewer than ten. The chain is built from TRBV18 and TRBJ2-5, with D possibly TRBD2 on 6 matching bases. The CDR3 has 13 residues. The germline gives CDR1 KGHSH, CDR2 LQKENI. The ends were cut back, 2 bases at V and 3 bases at J, with 7 bases in the middle. The CDR3 here is CASSPGEEETQYF. CDR3 DNA sequence: TGTGCCAGCTCACCAGGGGAGGAAGAGACCCAGTACTTC.

The chain combines TRBV21-1 with TRBJ2-7; TRBD1 is the table's D call, not checked against the DNA. TRBV21-1 is marked as a pseudogene. This CDR3 has 17 residues. Written as DNA, the CDR3 is TGTGCCAGCAGCAAGCAGAGGGGGACAGGGAGCTCCTACGAGCAGTACTTC. Its translation: CASSKQRGTGSSYEQYF.

This clonotype has only a few counts. V usage is TRBV6-6 and J usage is TRBJ2-7; 12 bases fit TRBD1. The J segment lost 3 bases and the V segment lost 2 bases, leaving 5 bases of the junction unmatched. The germline V gene has CDR1 MNHNY and CDR2 SVGAGI (reference sequence). The CDR3 runs to 16 residues. CDR3 in amino acids: CASSYTGTGGGYEQYF. The CDR3, as DNA: TGTGCCAGCAGTTACACCGGGACAGGGGGCGGCTACGAGCAGTACTTC.

The chain has TRBV20-1 and TRBJ2-1, with D uncertain. The CDR3 contains 15 residues. Germline assignment: CDR1 DFQATT and CDR2 SNEGSKA (reference sequence). V lost 0 bases and J 0 bases, leaving 9 bases between the germline ends. The CDR3 DNA reads as TGCAGTGCTAGAGATCTTAGGATCTCCTACAATGAGCAGTTCTTC. It is translated as CSARDLRISYNEQFF.

The chain couples TRBV5-1 to TRBJ2-3; 9 nucleotides agree with TRBD2. In germline, CDR1 is SGHRS, CDR2 YFSETQ. There are 16 residues in the CDR3. Losses at the gene ends were 0 bases for V and 4 bases for J; bases not matched to a gene: 6. Written as DNA, the CDR3 is TGCGCCAGCAGCTTGGCCGCTAGCGGGGACGCAGATACGCAGTATTTT. It is translated as CASSLAASGDADTQYF.

This chain joins TRBV20-1 and TRBJ2-5; the match to TRBD1 covers 8 bases. Germline V gene lookup returns CDR1 DFQATT and CDR2 SNEGSKA (reference sequence). The CDR3 runs to 13 residues. V shed 2 bases and J 4 bases; nucleotides not matched to a gene: 3. CDR3 sequence reads: CSARRTGRETQYF. In DNA form, the CDR3 reads TGCAGTGCTAGACGGACAGGGAGAGAGACCCAGTACTTC.

This chain links TRBV12-3 or TRBV12-4 with TRBJ2-4; 11 nucleotides align to TRBD2. This CDR3 is 16 amino acids long. With 1 base clipped from V and 5 bases from J, the junction kept 4 bases outside the gene matches. The CDR3 nucleotides read TGTGCCAGCAGTTTAGGCACTAGCGGGGGACAAAACATTCAGTACTTC. Translating it yields CASSLGTSGGQNIQYF.